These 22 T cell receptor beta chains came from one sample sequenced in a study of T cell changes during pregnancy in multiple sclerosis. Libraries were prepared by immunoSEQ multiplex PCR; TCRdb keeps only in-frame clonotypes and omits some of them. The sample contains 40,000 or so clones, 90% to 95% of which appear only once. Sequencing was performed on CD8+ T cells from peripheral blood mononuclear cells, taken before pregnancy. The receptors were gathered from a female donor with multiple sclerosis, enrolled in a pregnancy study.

CDR3 nucleotide sequence: TGTGCCAGCGCTTCGGGGTCCTACGAGCAGTACTTC. This codes for CASASGSYEQYF. The genes are TRBV7-2 and TRBJ2-7, with D possibly being TRBD2 (5 bases). The CDR3 has 12 residues. CDR1 and CDR2 from the germline V gene are SGHTA and FQGNSA. V was cut by 8 bases and J by 1 base, with 9 bases left in between.

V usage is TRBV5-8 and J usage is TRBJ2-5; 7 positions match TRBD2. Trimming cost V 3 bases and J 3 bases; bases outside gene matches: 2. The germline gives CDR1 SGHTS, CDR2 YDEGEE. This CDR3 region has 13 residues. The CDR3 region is CASSYLAEETQYF. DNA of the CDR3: TGTGCCAGCAGCTATCTAGCGGAAGAGACCCAGTACTTC.

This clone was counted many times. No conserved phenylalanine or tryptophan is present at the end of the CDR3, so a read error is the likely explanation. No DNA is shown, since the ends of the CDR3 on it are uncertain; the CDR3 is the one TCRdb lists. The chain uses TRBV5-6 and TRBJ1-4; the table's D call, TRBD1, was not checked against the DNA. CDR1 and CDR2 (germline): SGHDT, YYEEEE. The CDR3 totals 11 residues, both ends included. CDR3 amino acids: CASSSGTAVHV.

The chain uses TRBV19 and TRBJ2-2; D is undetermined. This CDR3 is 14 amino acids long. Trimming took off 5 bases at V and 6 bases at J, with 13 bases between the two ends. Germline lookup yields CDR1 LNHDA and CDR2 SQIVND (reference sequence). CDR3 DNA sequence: TGTGCCAGTAGTGATACCCAGTTCCCCGGGGAGCTGTTTTTT. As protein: CASSDTQFPGELFF.

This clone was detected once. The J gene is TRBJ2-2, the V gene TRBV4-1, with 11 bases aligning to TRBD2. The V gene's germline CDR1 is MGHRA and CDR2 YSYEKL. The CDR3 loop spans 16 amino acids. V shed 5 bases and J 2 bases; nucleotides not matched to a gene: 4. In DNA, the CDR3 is TGCGCCAGCAGCTTAGCGGGAGGGCCCAACACCGGGGAGCTGTTTTTT. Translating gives CASSLAGGPNTGELFF.

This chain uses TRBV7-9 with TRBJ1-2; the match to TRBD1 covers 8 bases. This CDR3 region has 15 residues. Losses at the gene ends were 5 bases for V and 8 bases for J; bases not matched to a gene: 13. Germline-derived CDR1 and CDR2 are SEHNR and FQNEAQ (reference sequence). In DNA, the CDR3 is TGTGCCAGCAGCCTCAAGGACAGGGACCTTGGCGGCTACACCTTC. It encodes CASSLKDRDLGGYTF.

The CDR3, as DNA: TGTGCCAGCAGCATAATAAGCTGGGGAGGGGCTACCGGGGAGCTGTTTTTT. It yields the protein CASSIISWGGATGELFF. The rearrangement joins TRBV7-8 to TRBJ2-2; 7 bases are a match to TRBD2. V lost 5 bases and J lost 5; bases outside the gene matches: 14. The CDR3 consists of 17 residues. Germline assignment: CDR1 SGHVS and CDR2 FQNEAQ. Together with reference TRBV7-8 and TRBJ2-2, the CDR3 gives the full variable domain: GAGVSQSPRYKVAKRGQDVALRCDPISGHVSLFWYQQALGQGPEFLTYFQNEAQLDKSGLPSDRFFAERPEGSVSTLKIQRTQQEDSAVYLCASSIISWGGATGELFFGEGSRLTVL.

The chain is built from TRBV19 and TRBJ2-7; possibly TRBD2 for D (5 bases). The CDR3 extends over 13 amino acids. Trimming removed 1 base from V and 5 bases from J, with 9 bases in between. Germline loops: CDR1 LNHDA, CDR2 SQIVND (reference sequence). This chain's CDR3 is CASSIGEWNEQYF. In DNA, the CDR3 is TGTGCCAGTAGTATAGGGGAGTGGAACGAGCAGTACTTC.

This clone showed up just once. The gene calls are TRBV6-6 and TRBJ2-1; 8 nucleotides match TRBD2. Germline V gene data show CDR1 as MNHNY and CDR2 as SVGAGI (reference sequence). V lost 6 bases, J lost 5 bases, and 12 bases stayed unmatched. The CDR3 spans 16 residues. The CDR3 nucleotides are TGTGCCAGCAGCCTTACAAGCGGGAGTAAGAACAATGAGCAGTTCTTC. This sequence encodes CASSLTSGSKNNEQFF.

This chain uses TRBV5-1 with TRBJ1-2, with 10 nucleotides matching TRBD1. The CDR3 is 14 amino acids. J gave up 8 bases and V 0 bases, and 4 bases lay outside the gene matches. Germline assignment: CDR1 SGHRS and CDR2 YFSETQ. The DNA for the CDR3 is TGCGCCAGCAGCTTGGGACAGGGGGCGAAAGGCTACACCTTC. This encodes CASSLGQGAKGYTF.

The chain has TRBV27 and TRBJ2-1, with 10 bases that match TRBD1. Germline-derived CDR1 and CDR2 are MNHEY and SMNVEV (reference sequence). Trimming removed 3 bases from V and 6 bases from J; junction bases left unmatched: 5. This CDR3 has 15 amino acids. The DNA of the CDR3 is TGTGCCAGCAGTTTCACCGGGACAGGGGCCAATGAGCAGTTCTTC. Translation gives CASSFTGTGANEQFF.

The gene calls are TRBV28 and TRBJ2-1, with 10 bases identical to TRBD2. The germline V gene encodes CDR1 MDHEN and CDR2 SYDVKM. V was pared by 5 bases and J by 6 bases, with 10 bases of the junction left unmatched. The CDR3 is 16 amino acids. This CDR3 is CASSIALAGVPNEQFF. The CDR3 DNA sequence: TGTGCCAGCAGTATCGCCCTAGCGGGAGTCCCCAATGAGCAGTTCTTC.

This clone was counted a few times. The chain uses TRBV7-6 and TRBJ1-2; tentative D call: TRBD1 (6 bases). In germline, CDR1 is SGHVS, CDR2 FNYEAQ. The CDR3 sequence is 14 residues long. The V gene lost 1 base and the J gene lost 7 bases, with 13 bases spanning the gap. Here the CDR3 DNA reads TGTGCCAGCAGCTTAGAGGCAGGGGACCGTGGCTACACCTTC. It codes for CASSLEAGDRGYTF. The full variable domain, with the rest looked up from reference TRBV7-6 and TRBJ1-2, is GAGVSQSPRYKVTKRGQDVALRCDPISGHVSLYWYRQALGQGPEFLTYFNYEAQQDKSGLPNDRFSAERPEGSISTLTIQRTEQRDSAMYRCASSLEAGDRGYTFGSGTRLTVV.

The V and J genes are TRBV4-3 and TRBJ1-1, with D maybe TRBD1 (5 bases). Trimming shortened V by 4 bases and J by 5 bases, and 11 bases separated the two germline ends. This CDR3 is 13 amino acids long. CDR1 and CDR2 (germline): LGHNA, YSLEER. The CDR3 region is CASSPSQGTEAFF. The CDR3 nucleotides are TGCGCCAGCAGCCCGAGTCAGGGTACTGAAGCTTTCTTT.

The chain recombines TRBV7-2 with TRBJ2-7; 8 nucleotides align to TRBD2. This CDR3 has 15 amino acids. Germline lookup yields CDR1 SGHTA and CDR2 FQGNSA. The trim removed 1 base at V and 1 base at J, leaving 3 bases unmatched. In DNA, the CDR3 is TGTGCCAGCAGCTTAGAGACGGGGGGGTCCTACGAGCAGTACTTC. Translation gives CASSLETGGSYEQYF.

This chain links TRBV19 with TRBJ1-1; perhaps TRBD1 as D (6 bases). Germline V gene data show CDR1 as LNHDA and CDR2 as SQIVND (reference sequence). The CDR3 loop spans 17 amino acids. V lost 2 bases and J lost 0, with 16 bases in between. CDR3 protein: CASSISGGAGMNTEAFF. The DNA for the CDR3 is TGTGCCAGTAGTATAAGTGGGGGCGCGGGTATGAACACTGAAGCTTTCTTT.

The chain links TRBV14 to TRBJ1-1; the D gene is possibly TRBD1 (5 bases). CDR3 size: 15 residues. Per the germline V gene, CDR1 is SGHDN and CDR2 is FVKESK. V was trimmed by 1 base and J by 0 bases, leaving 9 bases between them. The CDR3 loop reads CASSQVMDMNTEAFF. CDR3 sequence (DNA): TGTGCCAGCAGCCAAGTCATGGACATGAACACTGAAGCTTTCTTT. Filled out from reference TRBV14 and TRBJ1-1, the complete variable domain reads EAGVTQFPSHSVIEKGQTVTLRCDPISGHDNLYWYRRVMGKEIKFLLHFVKESKQDESGMPNNRFLAERTGGTYSTLKVQPAELEDSGVYFCASSQVMDMNTEAFFGQGTRLTVV.

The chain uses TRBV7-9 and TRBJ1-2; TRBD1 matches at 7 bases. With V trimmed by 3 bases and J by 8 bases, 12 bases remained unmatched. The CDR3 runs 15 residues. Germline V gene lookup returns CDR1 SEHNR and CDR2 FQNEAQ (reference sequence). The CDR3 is CASSFPREGARGYTF. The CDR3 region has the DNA TGTGCCAGCAGCTTCCCACGGGAGGGGGCGAGAGGCTACACCTTC.

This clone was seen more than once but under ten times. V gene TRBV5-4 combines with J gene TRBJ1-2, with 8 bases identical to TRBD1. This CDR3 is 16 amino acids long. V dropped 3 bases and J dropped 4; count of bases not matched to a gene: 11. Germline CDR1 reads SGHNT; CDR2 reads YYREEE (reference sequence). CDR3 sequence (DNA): TGTGCCAGCAGCTGGGAGGACAGGGAGTTTGGCTATGGCTACACCTTC. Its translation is CASSWEDREFGYGYTF.

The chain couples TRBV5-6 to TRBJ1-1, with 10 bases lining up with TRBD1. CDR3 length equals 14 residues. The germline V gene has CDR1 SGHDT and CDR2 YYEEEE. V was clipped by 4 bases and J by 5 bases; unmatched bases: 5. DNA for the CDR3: TGTGCCAGCAGCCCTGACAGGGGGCGGACTGAAGCTTTCTTT. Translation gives CASSPDRGRTEAFF.

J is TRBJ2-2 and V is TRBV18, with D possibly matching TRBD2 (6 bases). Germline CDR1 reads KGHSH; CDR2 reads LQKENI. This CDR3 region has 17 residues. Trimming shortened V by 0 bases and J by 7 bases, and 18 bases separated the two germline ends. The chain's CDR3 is CASSPPLAGPRSGELFF. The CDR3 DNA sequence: TGTGCCAGCTCACCACCGCTGGCGGGACCTCGGAGCGGGGAGCTGTTTTTT.

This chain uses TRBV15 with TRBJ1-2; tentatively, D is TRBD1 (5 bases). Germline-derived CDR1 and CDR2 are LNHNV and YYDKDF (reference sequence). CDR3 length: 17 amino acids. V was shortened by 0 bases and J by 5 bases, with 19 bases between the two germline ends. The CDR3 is CATSRDQMAGRVYGYTF. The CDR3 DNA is TGTGCCACCAGCAGAGATCAAATGGCAGGGAGGGTTTATGGCTACACCTTC.